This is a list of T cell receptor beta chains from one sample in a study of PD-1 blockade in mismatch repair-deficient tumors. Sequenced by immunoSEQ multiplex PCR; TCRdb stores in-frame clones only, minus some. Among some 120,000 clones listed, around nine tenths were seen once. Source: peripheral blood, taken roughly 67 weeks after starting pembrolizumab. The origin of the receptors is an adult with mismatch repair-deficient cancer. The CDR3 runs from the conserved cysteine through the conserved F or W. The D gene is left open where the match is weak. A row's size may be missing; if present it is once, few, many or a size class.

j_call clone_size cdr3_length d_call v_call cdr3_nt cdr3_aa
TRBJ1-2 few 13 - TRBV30 TGTGCCTGGACCCTCGGGGCGGGCTATGGCTACACCTTC CAWTLGAGYGYTF
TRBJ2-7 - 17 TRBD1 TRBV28 TGTGCCAGCAGTTTAGCTCAATCCGGGACAGGGGGCTACGAGCAGTACTTC CASSLAQSGTGGYEQYF
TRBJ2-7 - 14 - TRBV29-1 TGCAGCGTTGTAATCCGGGACGGATCCTACGAGCAGTACTTC CSVVIRDGSYEQYF
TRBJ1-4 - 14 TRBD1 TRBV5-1 TGCGCCAATCTCCGGGACAGGGGAAATGAAAAACTGTTTTTT CANLRDRGNEKLFF
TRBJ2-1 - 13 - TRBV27 TGTGCCAGCAGTTTAAGTAGCGCCGGTGAGCAGTTCTTC CASSLSSAGEQFF
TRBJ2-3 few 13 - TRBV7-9 TGTGCCAGCAGTCTGGGGGTCGCAGATACGCAGTATTTT CASSLGVADTQYF
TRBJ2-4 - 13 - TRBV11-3 TGTGCCAGCAGCCGGGGCCCCGAAAACATTCAGTACTTC CASSRGPENIQYF
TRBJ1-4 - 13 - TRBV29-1 TGCAGCGTTCGCGGGGGGCCTAATGAAAAACTGTTTTTT CSVRGGPNEKLFF
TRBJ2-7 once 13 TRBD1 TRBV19 TGTGCCAGTGACAGGGGGGAAGGCTACGAGCAGTACTTC CASDRGEGYEQYF
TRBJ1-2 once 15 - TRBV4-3 TGCGCCAGCAGCCAAGCGCCGACGACTAACTATGGCTACACCTTC CASSQAPTTNYGYTF
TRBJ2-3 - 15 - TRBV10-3 TGTGCCATCAGTGAGGGGGGGCGCAGACCAGATACGCAGTATTTT CAISEGGRRPDTQYF
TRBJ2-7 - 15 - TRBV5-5 TGTGCCAGCAGGTCAAGTCGATCGGCAGGGAAGGGCGAGTACTTC CASRSSRSAGKGEYF
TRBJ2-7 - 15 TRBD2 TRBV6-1 TGTGCCAGCAGTGAAGTCGTGCGGGACTACTACGAGCAGTACTTC CASSEVVRDYYEQYF
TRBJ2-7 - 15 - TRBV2 TGTGCCAGCAGTCCGGACAGCGGAGACTCCTACGAGCAGTACTTC CASSPDSGDSYEQYF
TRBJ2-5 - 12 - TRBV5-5 TGTGCCAGCAGCCCGGGCCCGCAGACCCAGTACTTC CASSPGPQTQYF
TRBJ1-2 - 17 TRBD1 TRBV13 TGTGCCAGCAGCTTATTGACAGGGCGTTCGTGGGACTATGGCTACACCTTC CASSLLTGRSWDYGYTF